This T cell receptor beta chain was captured by sequencing in a study of blood T cell repertoires in COVID-19. Using immunoSEQ multiplex PCR, the repertoire was profiled, and TCRdb retains in-frame clones only, with some absent. The sample has about 120,000 clones, 85% to 90% seen once. J was trimmed by 2 bases and V by 4 bases; bases with no gene match: 4. CDR3 length equals 16 residues. The germline V gene has CDR1 SGHRS and CDR2 YFSETQ. The clonotype was recovered from a human donor with acute or convalescent COVID-19. The donor label of this sample is uncertain. This sequence joins TRBV5-1 and TRBJ2-1, with 12 bases lining up with TRBD2. The sample was peripheral blood. The CDR3 coding sequence is TGCGCCAGCAGCCGACTAGCGGGAGAGGCCTACAATGAGCAGTTCTTC. This sequence encodes CASSRLAGEAYNEQFF.